A selection of T cell receptor beta chains follows, all from one sample in a study of CD8+ T cells in alopecia areata. The method was immunoSEQ multiplex PCR; TCRdb's version includes in-frame clones alone and lacks a portion of them. The top ten hold 14% of the sample, which has under 200,000 clones, roughly 60% seen once. The sequencing used CD4+ T cells sorted from blood, collected at week 24, from a patient treated with tofacitinib. Receptor source: a human donor with alopecia areata. The CDR3 runs from the conserved cysteine through the conserved F or W. Fields, in order: D gene, clone size, V gene, J gene, CDR3 protein, CDR3 DNA. The D gene is left open where the match is weak. Rows may omit the clone size; those that give it use once, few, many or a size class.

TRBD2	many	TRBV30	TRBJ2-7	CAWSAPIAGSYEQYF	TGTGCCTGGAGCGCCCCCATAGCGGGTTCCTACGAGCAGTACTTC
TRBD1	.	TRBV30	TRBJ2-4	CAWSVGQKNIQYF	TGTGCCTGGAGTGTGGGACAGAAAAACATTCAGTACTTC
.	.	TRBV30	TRBJ2-1	CAWSVAGGSYNEQFF	TGTGCCTGGAGTGTAGCTGGGGGTTCCTACAATGAGCAGTTCTTC
.	once	TRBV18	TRBJ1-2	CASSPQLGDGYTF	TGTGCCAGCTCACCTCAACTGGGGGATGGCTACACCTTC
TRBD1	.	TRBV9	TRBJ2-3	CASSNLQGATDTQYF	TGTGCCAGCAGCAACCTACAGGGGGCCACAGATACGCAGTATTTT
.	once	TRBV18	TRBJ1-5	CASSWTGGSPGINQPQHF	TGTGCCAGCTCTTGGACGGGGGGCAGCCCAGGAATCAATCAGCCCCAGCATTTT
.	.	TRBV6-6	TRBJ1-6	CASSPLSPGGSPLHF	TGTGCCAGCAGTCCCCTCAGTCCCGGCGGTTCACCCCTCCACTTT
TRBD1	once	TRBV4-2	TRBJ2-5	CASSQRQGDRETQYF	TGTGCCAGCAGCCAACGACAGGGGGACCGAGAGACCCAGTACTTC
.	.	TRBV6-5	TRBJ1-1	CASSWTLKNTEAFF	TGTGCCAGCAGCTGGACGCTGAAGAACACTGAAGCTTTCTTT
TRBD2	.	TRBV4-2	TRBJ2-1	CASSQGLAGGHDNEQFF	TGTGCCAGCAGCCAAGGGCTAGCGGGGGGCCATGACAATGAGCAGTTCTTC
.	.	TRBV29-1	TRBJ2-7	CSVVGDSYEQYF	TGCAGCGTTGTAGGGGACTCCTACGAGCAGTACTTC
.	.	TRBV29-1	TRBJ1-1	CSVGLTMNTEAFF	TGCAGCGTTGGGCTGACAATGAACACTGAAGCTTTCTTT
.	.	TRBV19	TRBJ1-1	CASSIRAAMNTEAFF	TGTGCCAGTAGTATCAGGGCTGCCATGAACACTGAAGCTTTCTTT
TRBD1	.	TRBV29-1	TRBJ1-3	CSVPGQGSGNTIYF	TGCAGCGTCCCGGGACAGGGGTCTGGAAACACCATATATTTT
.	.	TRBV30	TRBJ1-1	CAWSVGTAFF	TGTGCCTGGAGTGTAGGAACAGCTTTCTTT
.	.	TRBV6-5	TRBJ2-7	CASSEDSSYEQYF	TGTGCCAGCAGCGAAGACAGCTCCTACGAGCAGTACTTC
.	few	TRBV25-1	TRBJ2-6	CASSEALGGSGANVLTF	TGTGCCAGCAGTGAGGCACTAGGGGGCTCTGGGGCCAACGTCCTGACTTTC
.	few	TRBV29-1	TRBJ2-1	CSVEWQYEQFF	TGCAGCGTTGAATGGCAGTACGAGCAGTTCTTC
.	.	TRBV5-1	TRBJ2-5	CASSLGGYQETQYF	TGCGCCAGCAGCTTGGGAGGGTACCAAGAGACCCAGTACTTC
.	.	TRBV6-1	TRBJ1-2	CASSEDRVGYGYTF	TGTGCCAGCAGTGAAGACAGGGTTGGGTATGGCTACACCTTC
.	few	TRBV29-1	TRBJ2-4	CSVEQGGRGNIQYF	TGCAGCGTTGAACAAGGAGGCAGGGGAAACATTCAGTACTTC
.	.	TRBV5-4	TRBJ2-3	CASSLARDTQYF	TGTGCCAGCAGCTTGGCCCGGGATACGCAGTATTTT
TRBD1	few	TRBV7-2	TRBJ1-3	CASSPGGGGNTIYF	TGTGCCAGCAGCCCAGGGGGTGGCGGAAACACCATATATTTT
TRBD1	.	TRBV29-1	TRBJ2-3	CSARGQGVTDTQYF	TGCAGCGCCCGAGGCCAGGGGGTCACAGATACGCAGTATTTT
.	.	TRBV29-1	TRBJ2-2	CSVDRGNTGELFF	TGCAGCGTTGACCGAGGGAACACCGGGGAGCTGTTTTTT
.	few	TRBV2	TRBJ1-5	CASIGEAGQPQHF	TGTGCCAGCATAGGGGAAGCGGGTCAGCCCCAGCATTTT
TRBD1	.	TRBV4-1	TRBJ2-2	CASKAVPGTGGGELFF	TGCGCCAGTAAAGCCGTCCCCGGGACAGGGGGCGGGGAGCTGTTTTTT
TRBD1	few	TRBV10-3	TRBJ1-2	CAISQGAEDYGYTF	TGTGCCATCAGTCAGGGGGCTGAAGACTATGGCTACACCTTC
.	.	TRBV5-4	TRBJ1-2	CASSKDSYGYTF	TGTGCCAGCAGCAAAGACAGCTATGGCTACACCTTC
.	.	TRBV28	TRBJ2-5	CASKRETQYF	TGTGCCAGCAAGCGAGAGACCCAGTACTTC
TRBD1	.	TRBV29-1	TRBJ2-7	CSALDRGTYEQYF	TGCAGCGCCTTGGACAGGGGAACCTACGAGCAGTACTTC
.	.	TRBV5-4	TRBJ1-2	CASSSWTANYGYTF	TGTGCCAGCAGCTCATGGACAGCTAACTATGGCTACACCTTC
TRBD2	few	TRBV6-5	TRBJ2-7	CASSYGLAGGVYEQYF	TGTGCCAGCAGTTACGGGCTAGCGGGGGGGGTCTACGAGCAGTACTTC
.	.	TRBV4-1	TRBJ1-2	CASSQGGVINYGYTF	TGCGCCAGCAGCCAAGGCGGGGTAATCAACTATGGCTACACCTTC
.	.	TRBV5-1	TRBJ1-6	CASTYSDNSPLHF	TGCGCCAGCACGTACAGTGATAATTCACCCCTCCACTTT
.	.	TRBV30	TRBJ1-2	CAWSVARDGYTF	TGTGCCTGGAGTGTAGCAAGGGACGGCTACACCTTC
TRBD2	.	TRBV4-1	TRBJ2-1	CASSRSSGTKYNEQFF	TGCGCCAGCAGCAGATCGTCCGGGACTAAGTACAATGAGCAGTTCTTC
.	.	TRBV6-5	TRBJ1-5	CASSLGTGHQPQHF	TGTGCCAGCAGTTTGGGAACAGGGCACCAGCCCCAGCATTTT
.	.	TRBV18	TRBJ2-5	CASSPRVGETQYF	TGTGCCAGCTCACCACGGGTAGGAGAGACCCAGTACTTC
TRBD1	.	TRBV4-1	TRBJ1-4	CASSQGGQVNEKLFF	TGCGCCAGCAGCCAAGGGGGACAGGTTAATGAAAAACTGTTTTTT
.	.	TRBV30	TRBJ2-4	CAWKGNLAKNIQYF	TGTGCCTGGAAGGGGAATCTAGCCAAAAACATTCAGTACTTC